Here is one TCR beta chain with its context. The specificity of this receptor is unknown. It has no much larger one-base neighbor in the sample; base qualities were not kept. The data stem from a study of shared clonotypes between healthy human individuals (dated by TCRdb to the early 2020s). Regarding the complete study: Three men and a couple of women, aged 18 to 49 years, made up the cohort. For each donor, CD4 naive and CD4 memory were each given three plates, CD8 naive was given two plates, and CD8 memory was given one plate. The study deeply sequenced blood TCR repertoires of five healthy adults to estimate repertoire size and the extent of clonotype sharing between individuals. Different laboratories and diverse techniques were used to prepare libraries and sequence TCR repertoires, to increase sequencing depth and limit assay-specific biases. Per donor, leukapheresis produced somewhere between about 0.9 and 9 billion PBMCs.

Beyond this particular receptor, the publication reports: Sampling was restricted to blood, and TCR repertoires in tissues likely differ from the TCR repertoires found in blood. Because the study included only a small number of donors, the genetic and exposure-history diversity represented was limited. Incomplete sequencing was indicated by rarefaction of sorted-subset datasets, despite the large sequencing depth. Pairwise subsampling indicated that sequencing depth was expected to affect the degree of clonotype sharing among donors. Compared with non-shared clonotypes, clonotypes shared by all four sorted-subset donors had higher generation probabilities. Naive subsets generally had larger estimated clonotype richness than memory subsets. About 5% of naive CD4, 3.5% of naive CD8, roughly 2.5% of memory CD4, and over 0.35% of memory CD8 clonotypes were shared across several donors.

Using the deep immunoSEQ assay, TCR CDR3 regions were amplified from genomic DNA by multiplex PCR. Extracted genomic DNA from each cell subset was distributed evenly across all wells of several immunoSEQ 96-well plates, and each plate was treated as a replicate. Each replicate PCR for sorted subsets received around 210 ng genomic DNA, equal to roughly 29,000 T cell genomes. Purified libraries were measured with a Qubit 3.0 fluorometer, size-checked on a Bioanalyzer 2100, and measured again with the KAPA Library Quantification kit. A separate single-read 150-cycle Illumina NextSeq 550 flow cell was used to sequence each immunoSEQ 96-well plate. The study's processing was this. The immunoSEQ output contained only junctional sequences without quality scores, so filtering could not match that applied to full-length reads. Sequences were annotated with PyIR, a Python wrapper for IgBLAST v1.9, and V/J genes and CDR3 were assigned using IMGT germline references. Any read was removed if the V/J assignment was weak (E-value above 1e-6), the CDR3 was missing, or the read contained stop codons, out-of-frame junctions, or ambiguous translated residues. A V3J clonotype was defined by an identical inferred V gene, J gene, and CDR3 amino acid sequence. Percentage overlap between repertoires was computed as shared unique clonotypes divided by the size of the smaller repertoire. Three approaches were used to assess repertoire richness: RTK rarefaction, the Chao1 estimator, and Recon v2.1 estimates of unobserved clonotypes. For all TCRbeta clonotypes obtained by the gDNA method from a handful of donors, generation probabilities were computed with OLGA. What TCRdb holds here is the immuneACCESS table cut down to in-frame rearrangements. Part of the clones is not present; checked against another copy, under half of the missing clones reflect an unresolved V gene, and the others are unexplained. V and J calls and clone size follow that table, whereas D and trimming were derived from the DNA. The sample contains roughly 2.2 million clones, over 90% of them found a single time. In total, the top ten clones hold 0.39% of the sample.

The donors were healthy, HIV-negative adults with no recently reported acute infections or vaccinations. Every donor was a Caucasian adult residing in Nashville, Tennessee, USA. CD4+ T cells were enriched by magnetic negative selection; naive cells were then positively selected on CD45RA, and the negative fraction formed the memory subset. Blood was collected by leukapheresis, and PBMCs were isolated by Ficoll-Histopaque density gradient centrifugation and then cryopreserved in liquid nitrogen vapor phase. Analytical flow cytometry was used to check the purity and quantity of each magnetically sorted T cell population. Each sorted fraction had its genomic DNA isolated and then quantified by UV absorbance on a Nanodrop 2000c. This receptor was obtained from a man between 18 and 35 years old in good health. Some clones in this sample may be carry-over from other donors' samples. The sequenced sample was naive CD4+ T cells from PBMCs. The sample's cell subset or site label, in plain terms: CD45RA+ positively selected.

The encoded CDR3 is CASSRMRGPEYEQYF. The bases read TGTGCCAGCAGTCGCATGAGGGGCCCCGAGTACGAGCAGTACTTC. The rearranged segments are TRBV7-2 and TRBJ2-7; the D gene is perhaps TRBD1 or TRBD2, as each covers 5 bases. CDR1 SGHTA and CDR2 FQGNSA were looked up in the germline V gene. Taken from cysteine to phenylalanine, the CDR3 has 15 residues. The sequence is cut down to CDR3 DNA, 45 bases in frame from base 1. At the junction V is shortened by 6 bases and J by 4 bases, with 19 bases in between.